This TCR beta chain derives from a study of blood T cell repertoires in COVID-19. The wider study: Both acute and convalescent COVID-19 samples were obtained from the United States, Italy and Spain. The cDNA or gDNA used as material had been derived from T cells, B-cell-depleted T cells, or PBMCs.

In this sample, this clone turned up a few times. As handled by the study authors: Estimates of nucleated cell counts were drawn from the amplification of reference gene primers. This table comes from immunoSEQ multiplex PCR, and its TCRdb copy is limited to in-frame clones, with some not included. From that table come the V and J calls and clone size; the DNA was used to work out D and trimming. The sample includes about 35,000 clones, around four fifths of them seen just once. Trimming at V came to 3 bases and at J to 2 bases, leaving 6 bases not matched to a gene. Looked up from germline, CDR1 is KGHSH and CDR2 is LQKENI. The CDR3 loop spans 15 amino acids.

This clonotype was sampled from a man between 50 and 59 years old with acute or convalescent COVID-19. The rearrangement links TRBV18 to TRBJ2-7; 8 positions agree with TRBD1. Sequenced sample: peripheral blood. CDR3 coding DNA: TGTGCCAGCTCACCCGGGACAGGTCTGGCCTACGAGCAGTACTTC. Protein sequence: CASSPGTGLAYEQYF.